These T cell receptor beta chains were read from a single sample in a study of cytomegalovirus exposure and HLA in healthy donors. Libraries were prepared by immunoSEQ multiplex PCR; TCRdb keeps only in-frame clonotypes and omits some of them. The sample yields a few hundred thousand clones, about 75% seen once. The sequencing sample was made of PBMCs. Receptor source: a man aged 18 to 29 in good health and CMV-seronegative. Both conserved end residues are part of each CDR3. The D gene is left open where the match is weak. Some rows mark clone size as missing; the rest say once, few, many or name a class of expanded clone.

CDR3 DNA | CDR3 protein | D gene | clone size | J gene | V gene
TGTGCCACCAGCAGAGATCTCAATACGGGGAGTATCCCCTACGAGCAGTACTTC | CATSRDLNTGSIPYEQYF | - | - | TRBJ2-7 | TRBV15
TGTGCCAGCTCCCTACACGGCCCCGGACAGGGGAGAACTGAAGCTTTCTTT | CASSLHGPGQGRTEAFF | TRBD1 | - | TRBJ1-1 | TRBV18
TGTGCCAGCAGCATTAGGGGGCGGACGAACACTGAAGCTTTCTTT | CASSIRGRTNTEAFF | TRBD1 | - | TRBJ1-1 | TRBV11-3
TGCGCCAGCAGAACGACAGGGGGTGGAAACACCATATATTTT | CASRTTGGGNTIYF | TRBD1 | - | TRBJ1-3 | TRBV10-1
TGTGCCATCAGCAGGGATTACAGCTACGAGCAGTACTTC | CAISRDYSYEQYF | - | - | TRBJ2-7 | TRBV10-3
TGTGCCAGCAGTTTCCGCCATGGGCAGGGGGCAAACGAGCAGTACTTC | CASSFRHGQGANEQYF | TRBD1 | - | TRBJ2-7 | TRBV27
TGTGCCTGGAGCAGACAGTTCGCTGTTAGGACTGAAGCTTTCTTT | CAWSRQFAVRTEAFF | - | - | TRBJ1-1 | TRBV30
TGCGCCAGCAGCCAAGAGTCCCGAAGCGGGAGCTACGAGCAGTACTTC | CASSQESRSGSYEQYF | TRBD2 | few | TRBJ2-7 | TRBV4-3
TGTGCCAGCAGCTTGAAGACAGGGGCCAAAAACATTCAGTACTTC | CASSLKTGAKNIQYF | TRBD1 | few | TRBJ2-4 | TRBV5-6
TGCAGCGTTGGACACCTGAACACTGAAGCTTTCTTT | CSVGHLNTEAFF | - | - | TRBJ1-1 | TRBV29-1
TGTGCCAGCAGTCCATACAGGGGGCGTCTTGGCTACACCTTC | CASSPYRGRLGYTF | TRBD1 | few | TRBJ1-2 | TRBV27
TGTGCCAGCAGTGGGGGGGGGCTCCACTACGAGCAGTACTTC | CASSGGGLHYEQYF | - | - | TRBJ2-7 | TRBV6-4
TGTGCCAGCAGCCAGACGAATATAGGGGGACTAGCCCAACCCTACGAGCAGTACTTC | CASSQTNIGGLAQPYEQYF | TRBD2 | - | TRBJ2-7 | TRBV14
TGTGCCAGCAGCGTCCGGGACTCCTCCTACGAGCAGTACTTC | CASSVRDSSYEQYF | - | - | TRBJ2-7 | TRBV9
TGTGCCAGCAGCTCGGGACAGCCCCGCGTACTTAATGAAAAACTGTTTTTT | CASSSGQPRVLNEKLFF | TRBD1 | - | TRBJ1-4 | TRBV7-3
TGTGCCAGCAGCGCGGGTCTTCCAAGCACAGATACGCAGTATTTT | CASSAGLPSTDTQYF | - | - | TRBJ2-3 | TRBV9
TGTGCCAGCAGCTTAGTCGGACAAGGGGAAGCTTTCTTT | CASSLVGQGEAFF | - | once | TRBJ1-1 | TRBV7-9
TGCAGCGTTCCCCGCCAGGGGGCAAGTAACGAGCAGTACTTC | CSVPRQGASNEQYF | TRBD1 | once | TRBJ2-7 | TRBV29-1
TGTGCCAGCAGTTTCTACAGCTCGTTCTCCTACGAGCAGTACTTC | CASSFYSSFSYEQYF | - | - | TRBJ2-7 | TRBV28
TGTGCCAGCAGCTTAGTCCTAGGCGAGACCCAGTACTTC | CASSLVLGETQYF | - | - | TRBJ2-5 | TRBV7-9
TGTGCCAGCAGCCCGGGGATTATGCAGACCCAGTACTTC | CASSPGIMQTQYF | - | - | TRBJ2-5 | TRBV11-2
TGTGCCATCAGTGAGTCGATCCAGGGGGCTGGCTACACCTTC | CAISESIQGAGYTF | TRBD1 | - | TRBJ1-2 | TRBV10-3
TGCGCCAGCAGCCAAGATAGGGGCAGGGTCTCATCCATGAACACTGAAGCTTTCTTT | CASSQDRGRVSSMNTEAFF | - | - | TRBJ1-1 | TRBV4-3
TGTGCCAGCAGTCTATCCCAGGGGAGCTCCTACGAGCAGTACTTC | CASSLSQGSSYEQYF | - | - | TRBJ2-7 | TRBV27
TGTGCCAGTAGTATAGGGCGGGACGCCCTCCACGAGCAGTACTTC | CASSIGRDALHEQYF | - | once | TRBJ2-7 | TRBV19
TGTGCCTGTTGGACAGGGCATGGCTACACCTTC | CACWTGHGYTF | TRBD1 | - | TRBJ1-2 | TRBV30
TGTGCCAGCAGCCAATCCCCCAGGGGTAACAATCAGCCCCAGCATTTT | CASSQSPRGNNQPQHF | - | - | TRBJ1-5 | TRBV4-2
TGTGCCAGCAGTTTAACCCGGGGGGGTTCACCCCTCCACTTT | CASSLTRGGSPLHF | - | few | TRBJ1-6 | TRBV28
TGTGCCAGTAGTACCTCCCCGGGGGGGGGAGGCAACTATGGCTACACCTTC | CASSTSPGGGGNYGYTF | - | few | TRBJ1-2 | TRBV19